The present TCR beta chain was sequenced within a study of response to subunit inactivated influenza vaccine. This CDR3 is built from 13 residues. Looked up from germline, CDR1 is WSHSY and CDR2 is SAAADI. Trimming stripped 6 bases from V and 5 bases from J, with 10 bases between. One entry per CDR3 protein results from TCRdb running MiXCR on the RT-PCR reads. Of around 520,000 distinct CDR3 sequences listed, 25% are singletons. This clonotype showed up just a few times. Its target is unknown. General study points: Few new T cells, the authors suggested, are recruited by each seasonal influenza vaccination.

The receptor's source is a man aged 50-59 years who received an inactivated influenza vaccine. Here the sequenced sample was CD4+ T cells sorted from PBMCs, taken 5 to 6 days after vaccination. The chain combines TRBV10-2 with TRBJ2-2; the D is unclear. For the CDR3, the DNA is TGCGCCAGCAGATCTTTAATTACCGGGGAGCTGTTTTTT. Translated: CASRSLITGELFF.